The next 17 T cell receptor beta chains were all read from a single sample in a study of blood T cell repertoires in COVID-19. Data came from immunoSEQ multiplex PCR; TCRdb stores just in-frame clones and leaves some out. The sample shows approximately 190,000 clones, roughly 80% of them seen only once. Sequencing input: peripheral blood. The receptors originated from a woman between 40 and 50 years old with acute or convalescent COVID-19.

The genes are TRBV9 and TRBJ2-3; weak D call: TRBD2 (5 bases). Between the trimmed V and J ends, which lost 0 bases and 0 bases, there was a span of 8 bases. The CDR3 sequence is 15 residues long. CDR1 and CDR2 from the germline V gene are SGDLS and YYNGEE. This chain's CDR3 is CASSVGPGSTDTQYF. The CDR3, as DNA: TGTGCCAGCAGCGTAGGGCCGGGGAGCACAGATACGCAGTATTTT.

This clone occurred a few times. This chain links TRBV19 with TRBJ1-5; 10 bases match TRBD1. V was pared by 9 bases and J by 4 bases, with 18 bases of the junction left unmatched. The CDR3 spans 18 residues. Germline V gives CDR1 LNHDA, CDR2 SQIVND (reference sequence). Here the CDR3 DNA reads TGTGCCAGCCTCTGCCGGGACAGGGGATTGAGAAAAAATCAGCCCCAGCATTTT. Translation gives CASLCRDRGLRKNQPQHF.

The rearrangement joins TRBV6-6 to TRBJ2-7; D is perhaps TRBD2 (6 bases). Germline CDR1 and CDR2: MNHNY and SVGAGI (reference sequence). Trimming cost V 4 bases and J 0 bases, with 10 bases left between them. The CDR3 covers 14 residues. In nucleotides, the CDR3 is TGTGCCAGCAGTTTAGCGGCGAGCTCCTACGAGCAGTACTTC. It encodes CASSLAASSYEQYF.

This chain uses TRBV3-1 (or the pseudogene TRBV3-2) with TRBJ2-1, with 7 bases aligning to TRBD2. The V gene end was trimmed by 1 base and the J gene end by 4 bases; junction bases not matched to a gene: 7. Germline V gene sequence: CDR1 LGHDT, CDR2 YNNKEL (reference sequence). This CDR3 contains 16 residues. CDR3 coding DNA: TGTGCCAGCAGCCAAGCCCTAGCGGTCACATACAATGAGCAGTTCTTC. Protein: CASSQALAVTYNEQFF.

This chain uses TRBV10-2 with TRBJ2-2; maybe TRBD1 (6 bases). Trimming pared 8 bases from V and 0 bases from J, leaving 7 bases between. Germline lookup yields CDR1 WSHSY and CDR2 SAAADI. CDR3 length: 13 residues. In nucleotides, the CDR3 is TGCGCCAGCCGGGACACGAACACCGGGGAGCTGTTTTTT. Residues: CASRDTNTGELFF.

This clone was counted a few times. V gene TRBV5-4 combines with J gene TRBJ2-3, with D perhaps matching TRBD2 (5 bases). V dropped 2 bases and J dropped 5 bases, with 9 bases sitting between them. Germline CDR1 is SGHNT and CDR2 is YYREEE (reference sequence). The length of the CDR3 is 13 residues. Here the CDR3 reads CASSLSREDTQYF. As DNA, the CDR3 is TGTGCCAGCAGCTTAAGTCGGGAAGATACGCAGTATTTT.

The chain employs TRBV7-9 and TRBJ2-3; 10 nucleotides line up with TRBD2. CDR1 and CDR2 (germline): SEHNR, FQNEAQ (reference sequence). V was pared by 3 bases and J by 3 bases, with 6 bases of the junction left unmatched. This CDR3 spans 16 amino acids. The CDR3 coding sequence is TGTGCCAGCAGCTTGAATAGCGGGGGGTTTACAGATACGCAGTATTTT. Translation: CASSLNSGGFTDTQYF.

This chain links TRBV7-8 with TRBJ2-5; TRBD2 is a possible D gene (5 bases). The CDR3 is 17 residues long. The germline gives CDR1 SGHVS, CDR2 FQNEAQ. Trimming removed 6 bases at V and 3 bases at J, with 23 bases between. This chain's CDR3 is CASSHGIATTPKETQYF. The CDR3 coding sequence is TGTGCCAGCAGTCATGGGATAGCGACTACACCGAAAGAGACCCAGTACTTC.

The V and J genes are TRBV24-1 and TRBJ2-7; 11 bases agree with TRBD1. V was pared by 2 bases and J by 5 bases, with 4 bases of the junction left unmatched. CDR3 length: 15 residues. Germline V gene data show CDR1 as KGHDR and CDR2 as SFDVKD. DNA for the CDR3: TGTGCCACCAGTGATTCTGGACAGGGGGCTGACGAGCAGTACTTC. This codes for CATSDSGQGADEQYF.

This chain links TRBV3-1 (or the pseudogene TRBV3-2) with TRBJ1-5; D might be TRBD1 (6 bases). Germline loops: CDR1 LGHDT, CDR2 YNNKEL (reference sequence). The CDR3 contains 15 residues. Trimming pared 3 bases from V and 6 bases from J, leaving 15 bases between. The CDR3, as DNA: TGTGCCAGCAGCCAGATCCCCGGGACATCTCAGCCCCAGCATTTT. Its protein is CASSQIPGTSQPQHF.

The J gene is TRBJ1-1, the V gene TRBV28; weak D call: TRBD1 (5 bases). Trimming stripped 3 bases from V and 8 bases from J, with 10 bases between. Germline V gene lookup returns CDR1 MDHEN and CDR2 SYDVKM. The CDR3 sequence is 12 residues long. The CDR3 loop reads CASSFQTEEAFF. The CDR3 DNA sequence: TGTGCCAGCAGTTTCCAGACAGAGGAAGCTTTCTTT.

The chain is built from TRBV7-9 and TRBJ2-3; D remains unclear. Trimming cost V 8 bases and J 6 bases, with 9 bases left between them. This CDR3 has 11 residues. CDR1 and CDR2 (germline): SEHNR, FQNEAQ (reference sequence). CDR3 coding DNA: TGTGCCAGCCTGAAGGAGGATACGCAGTATTTT. Encoded protein: CASLKEDTQYF. The entire variable domain, with the rest obtained from reference TRBV7-9 and TRBJ2-3, is as follows: DTGVSQNPRHKITKRGQNVTFRCDPISEHNRLYWYRQTLGQGPEFLTYFQNEAQLEKSRLLSDRFSAERPKGSFSTLEIQRTEQGDSAMYLCASLKEDTQYFGPGTRLTVL.

The CDR3 here is CASSSGAGPNSPLHF. The CDR3 nucleotides read TGTGCCAGCAGTTCTGGAGCGGGACCCAATTCACCCCTCCACTTT. This rearrangement joins TRBV27 to TRBJ1-6; weak D call: TRBD1 (5 bases). Trimming shortened V by 4 bases and J by 7 bases, and 14 bases separated the two germline ends. CDR1 MNHEY and CDR2 SMNVEV come from the germline V gene (reference sequence). This CDR3 is built from 15 residues.

The chain is built from TRBV5-1 and TRBJ1-4, with TRBD1 as a possible D gene (5 bases). The CDR3 runs 13 residues. CDR1 and CDR2 from the germline V gene are SGHRS and YFSETQ. Trimming took off 0 bases at V and 8 bases at J, with 8 bases between the two ends. This CDR3 reads CASSLGNREKLFF. In DNA form, the CDR3 reads TGCGCCAGCAGCTTGGGGAACAGGGAAAAACTGTTTTTT. The variable domain in full, with the rest retrieved from reference TRBV5-1 and TRBJ1-4, is KAGVTQTPRYLIKTRGQQVTLSCSPISGHRSVSWYQQTPGQGLQFLFEYFSETQRNKGNFPGRFSGRQFSNSRSEMNVSTLELGDSALYLCASSLGNREKLFFGSGTQLSVL.

This sequence joins TRBV30 and TRBJ2-7, with TRBD1 matching 8 bases. J was trimmed by 3 bases and V by 4 bases; bases with no gene match: 8. The CDR3 totals 14 residues. Germline V gene sequence: CDR1 GTSNPN, CDR2 SVGIG (reference sequence). The CDR3 spells CAWNTGTGLYEQYF. The CDR3 coding sequence is TGTGCCTGGAATACCGGGACAGGCCTCTACGAGCAGTACTTC.

This chain links TRBV7-2 with TRBJ1-4; 8 positions agree with TRBD1. CDR1 and CDR2 (germline): SGHTA, FQGNSA. This CDR3 is 16 amino acids long. With 5 bases clipped from V and 5 bases from J, the junction kept 10 bases outside the gene matches. The CDR3 nucleotides read TGTGCCAGCAGCCAAAACACAGGGGGAGGGAATGAAAAACTGTTTTTT. Amino acids: CASSQNTGGGNEKLFF.

J is TRBJ1-1 and V is TRBV29-1; TRBD1 matches 7 bases. CDR3 length: 13 residues. CDR1 is SQVTM and CDR2 is ANQGSEA in the germline V gene. The V segment lost 7 bases and the J segment 0 bases; nucleotides outside the gene matches: 5. The CDR3: CSASGQLNTEAFF. CDR3 coding DNA: TGCAGCGCCTCGGGACAGTTGAACACTGAAGCTTTCTTT.